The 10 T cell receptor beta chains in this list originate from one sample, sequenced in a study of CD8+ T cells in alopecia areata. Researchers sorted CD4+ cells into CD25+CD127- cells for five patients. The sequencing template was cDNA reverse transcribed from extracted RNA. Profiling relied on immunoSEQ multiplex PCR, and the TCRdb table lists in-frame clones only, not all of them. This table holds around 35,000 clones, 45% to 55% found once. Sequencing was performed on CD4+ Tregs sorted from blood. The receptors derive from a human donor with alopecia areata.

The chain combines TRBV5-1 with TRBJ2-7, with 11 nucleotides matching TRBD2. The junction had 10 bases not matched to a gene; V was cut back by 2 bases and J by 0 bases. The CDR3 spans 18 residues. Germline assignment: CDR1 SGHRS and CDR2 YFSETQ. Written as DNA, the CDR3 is TGCGCCAGCAGCTTATACCCGGGACTAGCGGAAAACTCCTACGAGCAGTACTTC. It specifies CASSLYPGLAENSYEQYF.

In nucleotides, the CDR3 is TGTGCCAGCAGTTACACAGGGGGGAAACTGTTTTTT. Translated, it gives CASSYTGGKLFF. This chain joins TRBV2 and TRBJ1-4; 8 positions agree with TRBD1. CDR3 length equals 12 residues. Germline-derived CDR1 and CDR2 are SNHLY and FYNNEI. The J segment lost 11 bases and the V segment lost 5 bases, leaving 4 bases of the junction unmatched.

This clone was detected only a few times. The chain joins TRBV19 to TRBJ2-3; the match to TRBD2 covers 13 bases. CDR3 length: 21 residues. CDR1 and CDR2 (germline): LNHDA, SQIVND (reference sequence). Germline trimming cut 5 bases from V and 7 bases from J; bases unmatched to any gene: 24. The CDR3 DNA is TGTGCCAGTAGTCTTACTAGAGGGACTAGCGGGACCGCCCGGTCCTTTCATACGCAGTATTTT. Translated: CASSLTRGTSGTARSFHTQYF.

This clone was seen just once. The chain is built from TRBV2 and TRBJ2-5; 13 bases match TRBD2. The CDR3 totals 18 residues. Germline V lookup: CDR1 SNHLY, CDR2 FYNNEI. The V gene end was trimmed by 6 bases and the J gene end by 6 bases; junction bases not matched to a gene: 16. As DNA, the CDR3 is TGTGCCAGCAGAGCGAATCTGACTAGCGGGGGGCCCGAAAAGACCCAGTACTTC. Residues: CASRANLTSGGPEKTQYF.

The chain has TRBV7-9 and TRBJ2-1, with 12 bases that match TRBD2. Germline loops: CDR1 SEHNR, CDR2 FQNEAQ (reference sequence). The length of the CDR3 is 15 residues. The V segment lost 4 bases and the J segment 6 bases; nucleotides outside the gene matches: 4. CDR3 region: CASSYGLAGFNEQFF. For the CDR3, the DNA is TGTGCCAGCAGCTATGGACTAGCGGGGTTCAATGAGCAGTTCTTC. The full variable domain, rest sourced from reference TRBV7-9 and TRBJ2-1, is DTGVSQNPRHKITKRGQNVTFRCDPISEHNRLYWYRQTLGQGPEFLTYFQNEAQLEKSRLLSDRFSAERPKGSFSTLEIQRTEQGDSAMYLCASSYGLAGFNEQFFGPGTRLTVL.

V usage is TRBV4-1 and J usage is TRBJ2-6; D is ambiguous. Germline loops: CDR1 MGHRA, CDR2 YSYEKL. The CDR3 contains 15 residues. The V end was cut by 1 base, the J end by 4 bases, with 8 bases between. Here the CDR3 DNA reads TGCGCCAGCAGCCAAGTCTACCTCGGGGCCAACGTCCTGACTTTC. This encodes CASSQVYLGANVLTF.

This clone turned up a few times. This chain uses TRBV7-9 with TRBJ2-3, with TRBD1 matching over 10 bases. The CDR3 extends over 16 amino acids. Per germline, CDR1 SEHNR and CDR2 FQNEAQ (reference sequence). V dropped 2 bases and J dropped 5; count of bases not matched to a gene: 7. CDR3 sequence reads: CASSLLDRGRGDTQYF. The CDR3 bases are TGTGCCAGCAGCTTACTCGACAGGGGGCGCGGAGATACGCAGTATTTT.

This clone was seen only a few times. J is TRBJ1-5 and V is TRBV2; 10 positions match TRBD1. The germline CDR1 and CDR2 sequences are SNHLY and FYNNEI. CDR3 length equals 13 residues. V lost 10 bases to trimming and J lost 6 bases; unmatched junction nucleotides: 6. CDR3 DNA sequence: TGTGCCATCCGGGACAGGGGTTCTCAGCCCCAGCATTTT. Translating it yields CAIRDRGSQPQHF.

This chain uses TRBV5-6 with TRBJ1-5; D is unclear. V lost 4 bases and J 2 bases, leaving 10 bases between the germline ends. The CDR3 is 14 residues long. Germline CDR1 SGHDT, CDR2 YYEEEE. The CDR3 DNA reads TGTGCCAGCAGCCGAGTTGGGGGCAATCAGCCCCAGCATTTT. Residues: CASSRVGGNQPQHF.

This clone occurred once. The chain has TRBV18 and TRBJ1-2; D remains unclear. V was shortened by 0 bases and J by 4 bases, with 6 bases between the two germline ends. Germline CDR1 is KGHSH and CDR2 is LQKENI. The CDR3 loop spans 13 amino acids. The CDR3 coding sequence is TGTGCCAGCTCACCACCGGGCGGCTATGGCTACACCTTC. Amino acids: CASSPPGGYGYTF.